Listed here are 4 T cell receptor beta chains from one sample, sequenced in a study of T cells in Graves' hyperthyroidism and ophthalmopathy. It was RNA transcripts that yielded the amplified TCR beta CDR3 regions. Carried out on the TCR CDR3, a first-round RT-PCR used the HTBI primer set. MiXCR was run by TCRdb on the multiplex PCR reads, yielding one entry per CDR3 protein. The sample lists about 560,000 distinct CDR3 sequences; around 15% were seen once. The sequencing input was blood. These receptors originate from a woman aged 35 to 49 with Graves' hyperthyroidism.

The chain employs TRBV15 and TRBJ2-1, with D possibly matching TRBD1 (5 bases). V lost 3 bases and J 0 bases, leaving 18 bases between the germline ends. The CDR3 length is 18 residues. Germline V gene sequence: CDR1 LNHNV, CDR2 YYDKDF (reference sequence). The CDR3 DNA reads TGTGCCACCAGCAGCCTCGGTGGGGCTTCAAGCTCCTACAATGAGCAGTTCTTC. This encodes CATSSLGGASSSYNEQFF. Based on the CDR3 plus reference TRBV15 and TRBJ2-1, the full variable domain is DAMVIQNPRYQVTQFGKPVTLSCSQTLNHNVMYWYQQKSSQAPKLLFHYYDKDFNNEADTPDNFQSRRPNTSFCFLDIRSPGLGDTAMYLCATSSLGGASSSYNEQFFGPGTRLTVL.

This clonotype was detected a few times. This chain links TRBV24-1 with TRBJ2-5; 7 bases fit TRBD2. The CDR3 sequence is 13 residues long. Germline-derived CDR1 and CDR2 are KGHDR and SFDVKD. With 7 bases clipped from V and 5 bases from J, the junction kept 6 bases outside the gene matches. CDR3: CATRGGVWETQYF. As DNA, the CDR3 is TGTGCCACCAGGGGGGGGGTTTGGGAGACCCAGTACTTC.

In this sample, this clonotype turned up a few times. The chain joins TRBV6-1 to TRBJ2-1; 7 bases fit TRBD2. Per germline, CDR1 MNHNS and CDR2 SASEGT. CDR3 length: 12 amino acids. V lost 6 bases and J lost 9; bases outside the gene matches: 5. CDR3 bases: TGTGCCAGCAGCCGGGAGGAGGGTGAGCAGTTCTTC. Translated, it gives CASSREEGEQFF.

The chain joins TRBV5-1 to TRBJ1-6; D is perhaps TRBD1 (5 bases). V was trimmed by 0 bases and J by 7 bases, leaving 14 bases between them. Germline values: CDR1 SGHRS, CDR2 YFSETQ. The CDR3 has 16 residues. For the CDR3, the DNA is TGCGCCAGCAGCTTGGCCCAGAGCCAGGGAAATTCACCCCTCCACTTT. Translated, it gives CASSLAQSQGNSPLHF.